This T cell receptor (beta chain) was sequenced during a study of human T cells and chemical hapten exposure (dated by TCRdb to the early 2020s). The study in broad terms: For sensitization, 2% DPC in acetone was applied to a roughly 2 cm by roughly 2 cm area of upper inner arm skin. Throughout the study period of about 25 weeks, patients also received therapeutic DPC doses to the scalp every week. Patch testing was done on the upper back using Finn chambers containing 0.01% DPC, and results were scored after 6 days according to International Contact Dermatitis Research Group standards. The mostly female patient cohort included alopecia areata with under or over 50% scalp involvement, alopecia totalis and alopecia universalis. The libraries were sequenced as a pool, and the TCR yield per sample differed mostly because of small variations in library volumes within the pool. The study tracked peripheral blood TCR repertoire changes in vivo during primary and secondary sensitization to the hapten diphenylcyclopropenone (DPC) in alopecia patients. Patient blood was sampled pre-sensitization (week 0) and at 2, 6 and about 24 weeks after DPC sensitization. For TCR sequencing, blood came from twenty-nine alopecia patients at anywhere from one to four time points (pre-sensitization, 2, 6 and 24 weeks).

In this sample, this clonotype turned up many times. Its specific antigen is unknown. No much larger clonotype is one base removed from it; base qualities were not supplied. To prepare the library, RACE was applied. The data were produced on a NextSeq 500. During library preparation, unique molecular identifiers were attached to individual cDNA molecules so that TCRs could be counted quantitatively and reproducibly. Each blood RNA sample was used to sequence both TCR alpha and TCR beta chains. As for the authors' bioinformatics: Samples had a median of roughly 87,000 TCRs, with a range from about 23,224 to 750,000. The Decombinator software suite was used to annotate V, J and CDR3 in the TCR reads. For PS versus PT1 abundance plots, all samples were subsampled to the same number of TCRs (28,000). TCRs were defined as expanded if absent before sensitization and observed at least eight times at the 2-week time point. Through fastp at Q25 and MiXCR, TCRdb rebuilt clones from the public reads, retaining in-frame beta chains. Each entry is one CDR3 protein sequence, shown with its most common DNA and genes. The V and J calls shown here were made by TCRdb, not taken from the authors' results. This sample is represented by fewer than 150,000 distinct CDR3 sequences; 10% to 15% of them were singletons. The ten largest clones capture around 1.4% of the sample.

This sample's time point label indicates: patch test 2, 6 weeks after DPC sensitization. The sample's treatment or condition, from its label and the paper: therapeutic diphenylcyclopropenone sensitization with weekly scalp DPC. Blood at each patch-test visit was drawn before the patch test was applied. Eligible patients were aged 18 to 70, diagnosed with alopecia, deemed suitable for DPC therapy, and excluded if pregnant. Total RNA was extracted from unfractionated whole blood that had been collected in Tempus Blood RNA tubes. V loses 0 bases of germline sequence and J loses 2 bases, and the interval between the two ends is 5 bases. The CDR3 measures 12 amino acids from cysteine to phenylalanine. Only the CDR3 portion is preserved as DNA: 36 bases, with reading frame beginning at the first base. The germline V gene specifies SQVTM as CDR1 and ANQGSEA as CDR2. Broader findings and caveats from the paper: After repeated subsampling, changes were observed in the strength of the expansion versus patch-test correlation and in the threshold at which the correlation became significant. Because every patient had alopecia, a presumed autoimmune disease, the patients' immune response might differ from that of healthy individuals. DPC sensitization did not change how many TCRs were above 1 in 1000 frequency, and no evidence was found of alterations in global repertoire structure. Compared with pre-sensitization or healthy control sets, expanded TCRs formed significantly more large CDR3 similarity clusters, which is consistent with antigen-driven responses. A positive correlation was found between the number of PT1 expanded TCRs and patch test score, with significance reached at thresholds 8, 16 and 32 but not 4.

This receptor was taken from a woman between 45 and 60 years old with alopecia areata. Some clones in this sample may be carry-over from other donors' samples. The chain employs TRBV29-1 and TRBJ2-7; no confident D gene assignment can be made. This material consisted of whole blood, taken in connection with sensitization to the hapten diphenylcyclopropenone (DPC). The nucleotide sequence reads as follows: TGCAGCGTTGAAGACAGTCCCTACGAGCAGTACTTC. Protein translation: CSVEDSPYEQYF.